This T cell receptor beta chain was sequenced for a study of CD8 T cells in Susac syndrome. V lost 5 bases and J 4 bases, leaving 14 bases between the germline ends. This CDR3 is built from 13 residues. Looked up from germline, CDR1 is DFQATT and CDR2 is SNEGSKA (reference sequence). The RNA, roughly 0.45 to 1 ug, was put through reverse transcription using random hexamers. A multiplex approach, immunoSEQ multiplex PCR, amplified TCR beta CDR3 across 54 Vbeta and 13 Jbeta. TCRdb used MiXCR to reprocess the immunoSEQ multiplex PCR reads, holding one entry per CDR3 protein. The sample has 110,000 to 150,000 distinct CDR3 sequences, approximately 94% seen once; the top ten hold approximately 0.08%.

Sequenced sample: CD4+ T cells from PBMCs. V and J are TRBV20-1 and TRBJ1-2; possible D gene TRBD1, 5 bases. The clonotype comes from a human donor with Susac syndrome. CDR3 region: CSAPGTETYGYTF. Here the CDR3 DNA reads TGCAGTGCTCCCGGGACTGAAACCTATGGCTACACCTTC.